The rows below give T cell receptor beta chains drawn from one sample of a study of blood T cell repertoires in COVID-19. Measured with immunoSEQ multiplex PCR; TCRdb has only the in-frame clones, and not every one. The data show 200,000 to 300,000 clones, 70% to 90% seen once. Sequencing was done on a sample of peripheral blood. These receptors were collected from a man aged 18 to 30 with active or convalescent COVID-19. The CDR3 runs from the conserved cysteine through the conserved F or W. Fields, in order: J gene, D gene, V gene, clone size, CDR3 protein, CDR3 DNA. The D gene is left open where the match is weak. The size field is filled for only some rows; it gives once, few, many or a size class.

TRBJ1-6,TRBD1,TRBV27,.,CASSSPGGHNSPLHF,TGTGCCAGCAGTTCGCCAGGGGGACATAATTCACCCCTCCACTTT
TRBJ1-5,.,TRBV19,.,CASSIATLSNQPQHF,TGTGCCAGTAGTATAGCGACACTTAGCAATCAGCCCCAGCATTTT
TRBJ1-1,.,TRBV13,.,CASSLGRSTEAFF,TGTGCCAGCAGCTTAGGTCGGAGTACTGAAGCTTTCTTT
TRBJ1-1,.,TRBV7-2,.,CASSRTQNTEAFF,TGTGCCAGCAGCCGAACACAAAACACTGAAGCTTTCTTT
TRBJ1-4,TRBD1,TRBV28,.,CASSEPGGGTNEKLFF,TGTGCCAGCAGTGAACCAGGGGGAGGCACTAATGAAAAACTGTTTTTT
TRBJ2-3,.,TRBV6-5,.,CASSRGTDTQYF,TGTGCCAGCAGTCGGGGTACAGATACGCAGTATTTT
TRBJ2-7,.,TRBV7-3,.,CASSLGQGSIYEQYF,TGTGCCAGCAGCTTAGGGCAGGGTTCCATCTACGAGCAGTACTTC
TRBJ1-2,TRBD1,TRBV4-1,.,CASFGQGPQNYGYTF,TGCGCCAGCTTTGGACAGGGCCCTCAAAACTATGGCTACACCTTC
TRBJ1-5,.,TRBV5-1,few,CASSLDGVGGNQPQHF,TGCGCCAGCAGCCTGGACGGGGTTGGGGGCAATCAGCCCCAGCATTTT
TRBJ2-7,.,TRBV5-1,.,CASSFRRGISYEQYF,TGCGCCAGCAGCTTTAGGAGGGGAATCTCCTACGAGCAGTACTTC
TRBJ1-2,TRBD1,TRBV6-2/TRBV6-3,.,CASSPQGVVGYTF,TGTGCCAGCAGTCCACAGGGGGTCGTTGGCTACACCTTC
TRBJ2-5,TRBD2,TRBV7-8,.,CASSSRLAGPQETQYF,TGTGCCAGCAGCTCACGACTAGCGGGGCCACAAGAGACCCAGTACTTC
TRBJ1-5,.,TRBV6-5,.,CASRDGRGSGQPQHF,TGTGCCAGCAGGGACGGCAGGGGATCGGGACAGCCCCAGCATTTT
TRBJ1-3,.,TRBV14,.,CASSQRHPAGNTIYF,TGTGCCAGCAGCCAAAGACACCCGGCTGGAAACACCATATATTTT
TRBJ2-2,TRBD2,TRBV9,.,CASSSPLGREVGTGELFF,TGTGCCAGCAGCTCGCCTTTGGGGCGGGAGGTCGGCACCGGGGAGCTGTTTTTT
TRBJ1-4,.,TRBV6-5,.,CASSYSGGGTNEKLFF,TGTGCCAGCAGTTACTCTGGGGGGGGAACTAATGAAAAACTGTTTTTT
TRBJ2-7,.,TRBV9,few,CASSVSADKSSYEQYF,TGTGCCAGCAGCGTTTCCGCGGACAAGAGCTCCTACGAGCAGTACTTC
TRBJ1-1,.,TRBV7-8,once,CASRGLGSSEAFF,TGTGCCAGCAGGGGGCTAGGAAGCTCTGAAGCTTTCTTT
TRBJ1-1,TRBD1,TRBV12-3/TRBV12-4,.,CASKTGLGTEAFF,TGTGCCAGCAAGACAGGGTTGGGGACTGAAGCTTTCTTT
TRBJ1-3,.,TRBV19,.,CASSIRGAGNTIYF,TGTGCCAGTAGTATCCGGGGTGCTGGAAACACCATATATTTT
TRBJ1-1,.,TRBV4-2,.,CASSQDFGQALTEAFF,TGTGCCAGCAGCCAAGATTTTGGGCAGGCTTTGACTGAAGCTTTCTTT
TRBJ2-5,.,TRBV6-2/TRBV6-3,.,CASSGSEGGTQYF,TGTGCCAGCAGCGGGTCAGAGGGAGGGACCCAGTACTTC
TRBJ1-5,.,TRBV28,.,CASSFLRGKADQPQHF,TGTGCCAGCAGTTTTCTCAGGGGTAAGGCGGATCAGCCCCAGCATTTT
TRBJ1-2,TRBD1,TRBV2,.,CASSQNQGQGGSGYTF,TGTGCCAGCAGCCAAAACCAAGGACAGGGAGGGAGTGGCTACACCTTC
TRBJ1-5,.,TRBV30,once,CAWNRANGGNQPQHF,TGTGCCTGGAATCGAGCAAACGGGGGAAATCAGCCCCAGCATTTT